This T cell receptor beta chain is from a study of OX40 agonist ivuxolimab in advanced cancers. Study overall: Patients assigned to dose escalation were diagnosed with hepatocellular carcinoma, melanoma, renal cell or head and neck cancer.

Overall study findings and caveats: Low normalized T-cell clonal expansion was also seen in some nonresponders. More expanded clones were seen, on average, in CD8+ T cells than in CD4+.

Method: immunoSEQ multiplex PCR; TCRdb's copy keeps in-frame clones and lacks some. The data contain about 39,000 clones, roughly 90% of them singletons. As to this clone: As yet, its antigen is unknown.

Germline loops: CDR1 MNHNS, CDR2 SASEGT. CDR3 size: 14 residues. The V and J ends lost 7 bases and 9 bases, in that order; junction bases with no gene match: 8. Sequenced here: CD4+ or CD8+ T cells sorted from blood, sampled in a trial of the OX40 agonist ivuxolimab. J is TRBJ1-6 and V is TRBV6-1; 8 bases line up with TRBD1. The sequence was obtained from an adult with an advanced solid tumor such as melanoma, head and neck, liver or kidney cancer. Written as DNA, the CDR3 is TGTGCCAGCACAAAGGGACAGGAACTTTCACCCCTCCACTTT. This codes for CASTKGQELSPLHF.